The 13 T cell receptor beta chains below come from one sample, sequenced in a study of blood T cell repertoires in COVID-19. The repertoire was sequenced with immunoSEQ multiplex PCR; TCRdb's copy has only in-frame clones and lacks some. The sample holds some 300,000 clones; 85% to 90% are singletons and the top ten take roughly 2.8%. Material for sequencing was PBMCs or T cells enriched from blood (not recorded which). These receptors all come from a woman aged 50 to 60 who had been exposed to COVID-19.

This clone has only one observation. The CDR3: CASSPLAGDAETQYF. CDR3 sequence (DNA): TGCGCCAGCAGCCCCTTGGCGGGGGATGCGGAGACCCAGTACTTC. This sequence joins TRBV5-1 and TRBJ2-5; 7 positions agree with TRBD2. The J segment lost 5 bases and the V segment lost 4 bases, leaving 11 bases of the junction unmatched. Looked up from germline, CDR1 is SGHRS and CDR2 is YFSETQ. CDR3 size: 15 residues.

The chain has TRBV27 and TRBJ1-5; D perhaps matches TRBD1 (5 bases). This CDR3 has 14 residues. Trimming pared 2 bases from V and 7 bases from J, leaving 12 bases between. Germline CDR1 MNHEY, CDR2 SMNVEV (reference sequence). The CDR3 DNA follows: TGTGCCAGCAGTTTAACGACAGCTAGACAGCCCCAGCATTTT. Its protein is CASSLTTARQPQHF.

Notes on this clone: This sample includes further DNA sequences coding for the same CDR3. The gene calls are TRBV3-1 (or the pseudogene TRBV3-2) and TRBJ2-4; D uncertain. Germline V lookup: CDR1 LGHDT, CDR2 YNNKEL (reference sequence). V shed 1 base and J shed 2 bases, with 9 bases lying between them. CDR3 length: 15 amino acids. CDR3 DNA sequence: TGTGCCAGCAGCCAAGGGGCAGGTCCCAAAAACATTCAGTACTTC. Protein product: CASSQGAGPKNIQYF.

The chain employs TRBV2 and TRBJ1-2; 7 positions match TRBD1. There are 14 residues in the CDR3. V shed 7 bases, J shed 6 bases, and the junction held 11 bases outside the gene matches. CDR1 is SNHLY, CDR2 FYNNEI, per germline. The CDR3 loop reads CASKWDKGANGYTF. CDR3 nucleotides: TGTGCCAGCAAATGGGATAAGGGGGCGAATGGCTACACCTTC. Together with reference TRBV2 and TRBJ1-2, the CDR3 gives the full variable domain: EPEVTQTPSHQVTQMGQEVILRCVPISNHLYFYWYRQILGQKVEFLVSFYNNEISEKSEIFDDQFSVERPDGSNFTLKIRSTKLEDSAMYFCASKWDKGANGYTFGSGTRLTVV.

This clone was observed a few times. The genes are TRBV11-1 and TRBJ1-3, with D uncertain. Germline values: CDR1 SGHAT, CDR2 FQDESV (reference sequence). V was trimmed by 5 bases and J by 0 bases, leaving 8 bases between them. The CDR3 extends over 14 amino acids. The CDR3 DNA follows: TGTGCCAGCAGCCCAGAAATCTCTGGAAACACCATATATTTT. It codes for CASSPEISGNTIYF.

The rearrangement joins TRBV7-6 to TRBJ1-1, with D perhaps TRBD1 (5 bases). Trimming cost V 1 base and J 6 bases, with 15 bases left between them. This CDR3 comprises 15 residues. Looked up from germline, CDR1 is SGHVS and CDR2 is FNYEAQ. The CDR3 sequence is CASSLEAGPGAEAFF. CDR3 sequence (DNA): TGTGCCAGCAGCTTAGAGGCGGGGCCTGGGGCTGAAGCTTTCTTT.

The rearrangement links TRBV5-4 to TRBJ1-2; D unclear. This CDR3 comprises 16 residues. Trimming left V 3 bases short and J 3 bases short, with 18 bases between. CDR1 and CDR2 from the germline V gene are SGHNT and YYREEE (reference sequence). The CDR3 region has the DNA TGTGCCAGCAGCTCCCACGTGACCTCAGGTGACTATGGCTACACCTTC. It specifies CASSSHVTSGDYGYTF.

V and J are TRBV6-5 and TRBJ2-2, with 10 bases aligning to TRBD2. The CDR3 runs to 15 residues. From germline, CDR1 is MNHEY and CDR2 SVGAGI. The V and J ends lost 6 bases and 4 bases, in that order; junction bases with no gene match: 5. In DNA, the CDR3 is TGTGCCAGCAGAGTAGCGGGGGGACCCACCGGGGAGCTGTTTTTT. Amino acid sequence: CASRVAGGPTGELFF.

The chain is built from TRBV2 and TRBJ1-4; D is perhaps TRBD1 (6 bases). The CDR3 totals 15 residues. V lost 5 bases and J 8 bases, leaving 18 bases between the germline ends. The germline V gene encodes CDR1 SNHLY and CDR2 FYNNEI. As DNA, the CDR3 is TGTGCCAGCAGTACGACGCAGGGGATAGGCGAAAAACTGTTTTTT. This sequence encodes CASSTTQGIGEKLFF.

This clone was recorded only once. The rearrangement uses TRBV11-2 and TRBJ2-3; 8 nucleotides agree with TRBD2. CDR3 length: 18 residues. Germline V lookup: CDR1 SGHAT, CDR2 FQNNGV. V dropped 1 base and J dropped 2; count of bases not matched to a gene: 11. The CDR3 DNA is TGTGCCAGCAGCTTAGTGGGCCGGGGAGCGGGGGTCACAGATACGCAGTATTTT. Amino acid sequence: CASSLVGRGAGVTDTQYF.

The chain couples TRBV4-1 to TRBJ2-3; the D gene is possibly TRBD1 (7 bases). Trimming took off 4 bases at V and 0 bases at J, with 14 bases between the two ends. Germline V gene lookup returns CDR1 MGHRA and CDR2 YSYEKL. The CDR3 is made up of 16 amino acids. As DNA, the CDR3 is TGCGCCAGCAGCCGATGGGGGGACAGTAGCACAGATACGCAGTATTTT. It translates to CASSRWGDSSTDTQYF.

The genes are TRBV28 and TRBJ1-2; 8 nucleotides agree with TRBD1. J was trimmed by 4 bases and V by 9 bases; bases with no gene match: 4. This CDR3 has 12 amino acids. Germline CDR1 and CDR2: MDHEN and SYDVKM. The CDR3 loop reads CASRQGTYGYTF. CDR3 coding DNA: TGTGCCAGTCGACAGGGGACCTATGGCTACACCTTC.

Here the CDR3 DNA reads TGTGCCAGCAGCAGACAGGGGTACACTGAAGCTTTCTTT. It encodes CASSRQGYTEAFF. The V gene is TRBV6-5, the J gene TRBJ1-1; 8 bases map to TRBD1. This CDR3 is 13 amino acids long. The V gene end was trimmed by 6 bases and the J gene end by 3 bases; junction bases not matched to a gene: 3. The germline V gene has CDR1 MNHEY and CDR2 SVGAGI.